One T cell receptor (beta chain) is described in this entry. This entry comes from a study of OX40 agonist ivuxolimab in advanced cancers. Here immunoSEQ multiplex PCR was the method, and the copy in TCRdb shows in-frame clones only, minus some. Of around 100,000 clones in the sample, around 91% were seen once. The TCR originated in an adult with an advanced solid tumor such as melanoma, head and neck, liver or kidney cancer. This specimen consisted of CD4+ or CD8+ T cells sorted from blood, obtained in a trial of the OX40 agonist ivuxolimab.

As DNA, the CDR3 is TGCGCCAGCAGCCTGACTAGCAGTCCCTCCTACAATGAGCAGTTCTTC. It yields the protein CASSLTSSPSYNEQFF. The chain employs TRBV5-1 and TRBJ2-1; TRBD2 matches at 7 bases. Germline V gene lookup returns CDR1 SGHRS and CDR2 YFSETQ. J gave up 0 bases and V 4 bases, and 7 bases lay outside the gene matches. This CDR3 spans 16 amino acids.